This TCR beta chain originates from a study of T cells in Graves' hyperthyroidism and ophthalmopathy. This clonotype was picked up a small number of times. Its target is not known. Germline CDR1 is MNHNY and CDR2 is SVGAGI (reference sequence). CDR3 length equals 15 residues. The V and J ends lost 2 bases and 0 bases respectively, with 11 bases between them. Study-wide points: The majority of expanded thyroid clonotypes above 0.001 also appeared in blood.

RNA transcripts yielded amplified TCR beta CDR3 regions. Primed by the HTBI set, a first-round RT-PCR was run on the TCR CDR3. Each CDR3 protein is one row after TCRdb ran MiXCR on the multiplex PCR reads. The data show some 760,000 distinct CDR3 sequences, about 14% seen once. The receptor's source is a woman between 18 and 30 years old with Graves' hyperthyroidism. This chain uses TRBV6-6 with TRBJ2-7; D is uncertain. Source material: blood. The CDR3 sequence: CASSYKTPASYEQYF. The CDR3 DNA follows: TGTGCCAGCAGTTACAAGACTCCAGCCTCCTACGAGCAGTACTTC.